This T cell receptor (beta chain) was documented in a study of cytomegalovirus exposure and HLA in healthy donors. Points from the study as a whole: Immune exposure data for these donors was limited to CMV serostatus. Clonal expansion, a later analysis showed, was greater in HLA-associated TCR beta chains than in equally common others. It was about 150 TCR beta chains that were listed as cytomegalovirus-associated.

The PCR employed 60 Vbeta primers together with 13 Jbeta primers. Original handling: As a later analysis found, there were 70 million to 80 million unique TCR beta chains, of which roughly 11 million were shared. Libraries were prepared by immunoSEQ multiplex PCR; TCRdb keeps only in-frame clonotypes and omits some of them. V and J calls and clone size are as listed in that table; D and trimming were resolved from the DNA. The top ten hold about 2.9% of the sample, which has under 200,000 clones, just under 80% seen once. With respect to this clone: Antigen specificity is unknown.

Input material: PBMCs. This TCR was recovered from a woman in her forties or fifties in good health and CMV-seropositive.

CDR3 in amino acids: CASSFSGQSTDTQYF. In DNA, the CDR3 is TGTGCCAGCAGCTTTTCGGGACAGTCCACAGATACGCAGTATTTT. This chain links TRBV11-2 with TRBJ2-3; 7 nucleotides line up with TRBD1. The trim removed 3 bases at V and 2 bases at J, leaving 5 bases unmatched. Germline V gives CDR1 SGHAT, CDR2 FQNNGV. This CDR3 region has 15 residues.